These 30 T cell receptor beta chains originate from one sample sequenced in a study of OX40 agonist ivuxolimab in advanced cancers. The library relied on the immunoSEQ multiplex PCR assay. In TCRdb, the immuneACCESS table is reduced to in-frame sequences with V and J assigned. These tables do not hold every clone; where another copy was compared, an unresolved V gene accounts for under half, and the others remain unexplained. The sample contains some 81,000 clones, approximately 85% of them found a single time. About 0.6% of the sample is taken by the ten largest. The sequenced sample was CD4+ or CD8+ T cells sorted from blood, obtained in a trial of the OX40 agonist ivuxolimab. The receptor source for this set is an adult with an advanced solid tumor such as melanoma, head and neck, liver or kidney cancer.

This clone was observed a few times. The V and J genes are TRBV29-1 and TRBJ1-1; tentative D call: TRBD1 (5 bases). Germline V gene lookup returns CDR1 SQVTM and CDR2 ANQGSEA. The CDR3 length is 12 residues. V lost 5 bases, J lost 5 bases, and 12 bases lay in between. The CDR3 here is CSVSRAQTEAFF. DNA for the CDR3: TGCAGCGTTAGCAGGGCCCAGACTGAAGCTTTCTTT.

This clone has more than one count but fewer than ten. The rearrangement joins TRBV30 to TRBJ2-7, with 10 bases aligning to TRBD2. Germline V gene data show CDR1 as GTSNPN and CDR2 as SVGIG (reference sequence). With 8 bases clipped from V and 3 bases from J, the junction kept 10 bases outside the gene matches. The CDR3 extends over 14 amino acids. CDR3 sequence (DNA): TGTGCCGGTTCTATAGCGGGGGGCGGCTACGAGCAGTACTTC. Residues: CAGSIAGGGYEQYF. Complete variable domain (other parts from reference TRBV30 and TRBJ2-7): SQTIHQWPATLVQPVGSPLSLECTVEGTSNPNLYWYRQAAGRGLQLLFYSVGIGQISSEVPQNLSASRPQDRQFILSSKKLLLSDSGFYLCAGSIAGGGYEQYFGPGTRLTVT.

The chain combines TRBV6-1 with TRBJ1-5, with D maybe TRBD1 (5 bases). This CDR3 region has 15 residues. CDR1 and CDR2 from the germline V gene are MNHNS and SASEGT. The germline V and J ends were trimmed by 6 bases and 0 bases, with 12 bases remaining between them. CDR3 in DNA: TGTGCCAGCAGCGGCGGGGGGAATAGCAATCAGCCCCAGCATTTT. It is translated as CASSGGGNSNQPQHF.

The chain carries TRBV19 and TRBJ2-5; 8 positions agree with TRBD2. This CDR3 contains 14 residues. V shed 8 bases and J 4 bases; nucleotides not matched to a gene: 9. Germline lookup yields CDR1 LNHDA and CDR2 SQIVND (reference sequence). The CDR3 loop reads CASDGGASRETQYF. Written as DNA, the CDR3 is TGTGCCAGTGACGGGGGGGCCTCTAGAGAGACCCAGTACTTC. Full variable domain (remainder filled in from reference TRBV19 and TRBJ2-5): DGGITQSPKYLFRKEGQNVTLSCEQNLNHDAMYWYRQDPGQGLRLIYYSQIVNDFQKGDIAEGYSVSREKKESFPLTVTSAQKNPTAFYLCASDGGASRETQYFGPGTRLLVL.

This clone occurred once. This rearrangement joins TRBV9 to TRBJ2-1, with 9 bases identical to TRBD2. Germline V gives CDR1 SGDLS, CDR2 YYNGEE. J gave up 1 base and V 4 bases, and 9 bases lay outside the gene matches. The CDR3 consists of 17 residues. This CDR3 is CASSKDPSGGSYNEQFF. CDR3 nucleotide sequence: TGTGCCAGCAGCAAAGACCCCAGCGGGGGGTCCTACAATGAGCAGTTCTTC.

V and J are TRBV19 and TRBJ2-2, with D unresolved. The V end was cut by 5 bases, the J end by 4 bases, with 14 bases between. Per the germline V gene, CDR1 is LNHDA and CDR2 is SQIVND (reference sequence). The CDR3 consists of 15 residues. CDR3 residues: CASSSGSSVTGELFF. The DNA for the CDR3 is TGTGCCAGTAGTTCTGGCAGCTCAGTCACCGGGGAGCTGTTTTTT.

The chain's CDR3 is CASSLGGPNTGELFF. CDR3 nucleotide sequence: TGTGCCAGCAGCTTAGGGGGACCGAACACCGGGGAGCTGTTTTTT. The chain recombines TRBV7-8 with TRBJ2-2; possibly TRBD1 or TRBD2 for D (5 bases each). Trimming removed 1 base from V and 0 bases from J, with 6 bases in between. Germline-derived CDR1 and CDR2 are SGHVS and FQNEAQ. The CDR3 covers 15 residues.

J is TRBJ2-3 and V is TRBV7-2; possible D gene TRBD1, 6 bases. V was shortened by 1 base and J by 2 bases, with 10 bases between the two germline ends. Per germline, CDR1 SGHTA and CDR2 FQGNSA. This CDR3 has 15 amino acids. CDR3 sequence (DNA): TGTGCCAGCAGCTTAGTTGGACAGACCACAGATACGCAGTATTTT. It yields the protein CASSLVGQTTDTQYF.

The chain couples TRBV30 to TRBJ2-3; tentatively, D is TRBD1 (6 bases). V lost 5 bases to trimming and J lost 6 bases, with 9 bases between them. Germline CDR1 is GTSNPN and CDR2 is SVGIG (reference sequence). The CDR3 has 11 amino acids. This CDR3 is CAWGQSDTQYF. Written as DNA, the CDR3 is TGTGCCTGGGGACAGTCCGATACGCAGTATTTT.

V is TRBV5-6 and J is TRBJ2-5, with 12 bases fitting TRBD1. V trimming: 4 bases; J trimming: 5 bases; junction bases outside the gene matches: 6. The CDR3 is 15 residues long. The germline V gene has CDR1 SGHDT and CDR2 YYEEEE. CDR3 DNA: TGTGCCAGCAGCCAGGGACAGGGGGCAACGGAGACCCAGTACTTC. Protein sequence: CASSQGQGATETQYF.

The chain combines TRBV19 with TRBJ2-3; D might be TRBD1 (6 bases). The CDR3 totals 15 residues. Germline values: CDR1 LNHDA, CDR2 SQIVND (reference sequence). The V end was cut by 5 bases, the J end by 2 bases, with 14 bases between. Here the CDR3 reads CASSRTRGITDTQYF. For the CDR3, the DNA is TGTGCCAGTAGTCGAACAAGGGGGATCACAGATACGCAGTATTTT.

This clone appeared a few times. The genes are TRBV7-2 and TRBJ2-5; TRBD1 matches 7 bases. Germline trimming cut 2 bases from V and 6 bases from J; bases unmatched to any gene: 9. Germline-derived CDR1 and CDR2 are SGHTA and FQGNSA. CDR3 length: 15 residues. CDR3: CASSLRRQGVKTQYF. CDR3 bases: TGTGCCAGCAGCTTAAGGCGGCAGGGGGTGAAGACCCAGTACTTC.

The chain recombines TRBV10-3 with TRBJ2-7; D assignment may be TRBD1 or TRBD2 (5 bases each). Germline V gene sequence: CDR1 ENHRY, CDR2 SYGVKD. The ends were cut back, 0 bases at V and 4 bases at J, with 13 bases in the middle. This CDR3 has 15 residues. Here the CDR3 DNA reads TGTGCCATCAGTGAGTCGGGTGGGACGGGTTACGAGCAGTACTTC. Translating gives CAISESGGTGYEQYF.

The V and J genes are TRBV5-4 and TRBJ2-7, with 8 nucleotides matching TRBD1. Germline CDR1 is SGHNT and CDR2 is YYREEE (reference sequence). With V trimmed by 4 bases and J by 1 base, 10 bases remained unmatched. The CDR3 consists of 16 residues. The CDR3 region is CASSQGAGQISYEQYF. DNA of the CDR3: TGTGCCAGCAGCCAGGGGGCGGGACAGATATCCTACGAGCAGTACTTC.

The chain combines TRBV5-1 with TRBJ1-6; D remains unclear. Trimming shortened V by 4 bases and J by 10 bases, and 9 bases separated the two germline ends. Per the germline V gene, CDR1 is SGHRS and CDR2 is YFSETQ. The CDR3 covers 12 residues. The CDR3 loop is CASSLDGSPLHF. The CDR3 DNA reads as TGCGCCAGCAGCCTGGATGGGTCACCCCTCCACTTT.

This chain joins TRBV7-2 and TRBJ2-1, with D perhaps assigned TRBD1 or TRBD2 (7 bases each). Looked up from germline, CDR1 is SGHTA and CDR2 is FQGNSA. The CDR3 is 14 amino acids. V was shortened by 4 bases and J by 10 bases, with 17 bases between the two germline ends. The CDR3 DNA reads TGTGCCAGCAGCTCAGGGGGAGGGCGCGGGGAGCAGTTCTTC. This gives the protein CASSSGGGRGEQFF.

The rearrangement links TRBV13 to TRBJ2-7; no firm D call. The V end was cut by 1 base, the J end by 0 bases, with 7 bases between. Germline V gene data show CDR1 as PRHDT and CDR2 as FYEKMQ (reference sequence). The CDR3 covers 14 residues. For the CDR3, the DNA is TGTGCCAGCAGCTTAGCGTCAAGCTCCTACGAGCAGTACTTC. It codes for CASSLASSSYEQYF. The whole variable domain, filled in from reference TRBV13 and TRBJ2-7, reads AAGVIQSPRHLIKEKRETATLKCYPIPRHDTVYWYQQGPGQDPQFLISFYEKMQSDKGSIPDRFSAQQFSDYHSELNMSSLELGDSALYFCASSLASSSYEQYFGPGTRLTVT.

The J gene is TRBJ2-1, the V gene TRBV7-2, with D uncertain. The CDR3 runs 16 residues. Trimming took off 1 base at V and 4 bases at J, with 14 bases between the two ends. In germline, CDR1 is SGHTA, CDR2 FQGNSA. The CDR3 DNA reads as TGTGCCAGCAGCTTAGATACCGGTCGGCCTTACAATGAGCAGTTCTTC. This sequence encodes CASSLDTGRPYNEQFF.

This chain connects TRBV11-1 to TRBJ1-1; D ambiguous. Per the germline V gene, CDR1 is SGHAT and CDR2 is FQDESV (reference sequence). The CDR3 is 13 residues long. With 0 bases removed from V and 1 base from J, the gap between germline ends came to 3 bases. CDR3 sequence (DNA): TGTGCCAGCAGCTTAGCGCGGAACACTGAAGCTTTCTTT. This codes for CASSLARNTEAFF.

The CDR3: CASSQDNTNTEAFF. CDR3 sequence (DNA): TGTGCCAGCAGCCAAGATAACACCAACACTGAAGCTTTCTTT. V and J are TRBV4-2 and TRBJ1-1; no reliable D call. The CDR3 runs to 14 residues. Trimming cost V 0 bases and J 2 bases, with 7 bases left between them. Per germline, CDR1 LGHNA and CDR2 YNFKEQ.

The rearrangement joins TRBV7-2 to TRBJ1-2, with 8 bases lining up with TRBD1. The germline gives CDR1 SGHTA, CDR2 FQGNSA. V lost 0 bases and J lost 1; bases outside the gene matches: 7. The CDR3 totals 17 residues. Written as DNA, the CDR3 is TGTGCCAGCAGCTTAGCACCGCAGGGGGCAAATAACTATGGCTACACCTTC. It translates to CASSLAPQGANNYGYTF.

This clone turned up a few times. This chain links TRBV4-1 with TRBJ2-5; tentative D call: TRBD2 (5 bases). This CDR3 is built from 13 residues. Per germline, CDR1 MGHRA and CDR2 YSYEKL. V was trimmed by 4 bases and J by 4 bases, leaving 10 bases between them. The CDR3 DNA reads TGCGCCAGCAGCCGACTATCTACAGAGACCCAGTACTTC. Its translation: CASSRLSTETQYF.

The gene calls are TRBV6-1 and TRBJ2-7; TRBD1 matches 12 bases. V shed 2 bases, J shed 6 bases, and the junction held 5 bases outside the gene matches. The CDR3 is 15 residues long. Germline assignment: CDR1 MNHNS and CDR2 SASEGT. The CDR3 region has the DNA TGTGCCAGCAGTGAACCGGGACAGGGGGCTGGCGAGCAGTACTTC. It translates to CASSEPGQGAGEQYF.

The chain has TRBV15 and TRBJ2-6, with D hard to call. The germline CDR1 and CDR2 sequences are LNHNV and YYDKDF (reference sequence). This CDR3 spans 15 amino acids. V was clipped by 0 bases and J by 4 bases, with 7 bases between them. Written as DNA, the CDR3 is TGTGCCACCAGCAGAGAGGGCTCCGGGGCCAACGTCCTGACTTTC. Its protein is CATSREGSGANVLTF.

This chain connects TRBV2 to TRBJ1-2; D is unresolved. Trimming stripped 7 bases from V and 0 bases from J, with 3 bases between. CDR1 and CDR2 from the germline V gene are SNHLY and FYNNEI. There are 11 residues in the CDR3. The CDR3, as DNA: TGTGCCAGCAAAGCTAACTATGGCTACACCTTC. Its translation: CASKANYGYTF.

The DNA of the CDR3 is TGTGCCAGCAGTTACTTCCACAGGGTCCACGGGGAGCTGTTTTTT. Its protein product is CASSYFHRVHGELFF. The chain couples TRBV6-5 to TRBJ2-2; tentatively, D is TRBD1 (6 bases). The CDR3 sequence is 15 residues long. The germline V gene encodes CDR1 MNHEY and CDR2 SVGAGI. V lost 1 base and J lost 7, with 13 bases in between.

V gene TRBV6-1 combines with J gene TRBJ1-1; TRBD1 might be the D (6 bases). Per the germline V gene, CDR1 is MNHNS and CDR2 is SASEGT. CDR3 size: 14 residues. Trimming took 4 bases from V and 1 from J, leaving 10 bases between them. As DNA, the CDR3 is TGTGCCAGCAGTGTATCGGGACAGAACACTGAAGCTTTCTTT. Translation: CASSVSGQNTEAFF.

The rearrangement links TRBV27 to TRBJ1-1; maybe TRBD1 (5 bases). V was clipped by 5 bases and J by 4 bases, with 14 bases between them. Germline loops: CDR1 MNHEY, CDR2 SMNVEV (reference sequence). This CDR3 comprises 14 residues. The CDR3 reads CASSVEGAATEAFF. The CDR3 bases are TGTGCCAGCAGTGTGGAAGGGGCAGCCACTGAAGCTTTCTTT.

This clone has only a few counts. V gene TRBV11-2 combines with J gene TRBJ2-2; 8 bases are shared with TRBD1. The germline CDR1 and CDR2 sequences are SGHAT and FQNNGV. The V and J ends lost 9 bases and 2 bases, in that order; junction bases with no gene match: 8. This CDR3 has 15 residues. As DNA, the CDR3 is TGTGCCAGTTCACAAGGGACAGGAAACACCGGGGAGCTGTTTTTT. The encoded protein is CASSQGTGNTGELFF. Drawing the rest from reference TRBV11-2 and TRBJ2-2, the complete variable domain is EAGVAQSPRYKIIEKRQSVAFWCNPISGHATLYWYQQILGQGPKLLIQFQNNGVVDDSQLPKDRFSAERLKGVDSTLKIQPAKLEDSAVYLCASSQGTGNTGELFFGEGSRLTVL.

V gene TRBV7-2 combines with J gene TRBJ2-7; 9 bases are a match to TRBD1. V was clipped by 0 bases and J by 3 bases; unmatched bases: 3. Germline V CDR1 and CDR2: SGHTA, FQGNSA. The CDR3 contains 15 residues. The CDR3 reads CASSLAQDRGYEQYF. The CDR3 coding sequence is TGTGCCAGCAGCTTAGCGCAGGACAGGGGCTACGAGCAGTACTTC.